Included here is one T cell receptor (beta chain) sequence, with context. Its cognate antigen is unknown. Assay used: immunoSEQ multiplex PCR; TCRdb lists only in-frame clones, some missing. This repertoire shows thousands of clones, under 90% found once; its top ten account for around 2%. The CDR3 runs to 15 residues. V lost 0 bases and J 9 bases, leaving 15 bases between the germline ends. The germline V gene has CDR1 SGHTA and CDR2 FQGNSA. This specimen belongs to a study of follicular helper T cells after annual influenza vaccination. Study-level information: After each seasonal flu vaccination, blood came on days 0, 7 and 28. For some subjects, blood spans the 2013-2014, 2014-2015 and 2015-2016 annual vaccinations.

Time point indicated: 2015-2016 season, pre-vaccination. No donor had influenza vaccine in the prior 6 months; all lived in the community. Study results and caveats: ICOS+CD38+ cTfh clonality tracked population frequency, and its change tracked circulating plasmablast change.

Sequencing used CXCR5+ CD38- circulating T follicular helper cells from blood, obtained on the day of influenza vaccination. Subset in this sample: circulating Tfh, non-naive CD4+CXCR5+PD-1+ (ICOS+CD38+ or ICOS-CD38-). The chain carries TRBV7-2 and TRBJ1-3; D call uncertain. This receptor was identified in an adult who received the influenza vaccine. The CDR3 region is CASSLAENSRSTIYF. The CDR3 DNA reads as TGTGCCAGCAGCTTAGCAGAAAATAGTCGATCCACCATATATTTT.